These T cell receptor beta chains were read from a single sample in a study of blood T cell repertoires in COVID-19. This table comes from immunoSEQ multiplex PCR, and its TCRdb copy is limited to in-frame clones, with some not included. The table records fewer than 200,000 clones, roughly 84% of them present only once. The specimen was PBMCs or T cells enriched from blood (not recorded which). Every receptor here comes from a woman aged 25 to 39 who had been exposed to COVID-19. Both conserved end residues are part of each CDR3. Fields, in order: D gene, V gene, J gene, clone size, CDR3 DNA, CDR3 protein. The D gene is left open where the match is weak. The listing skips clone size in some rows; elsewhere it reads once, few, many or a size class.

D gene: TRBD1; V gene: TRBV5-3; J gene: TRBJ1-2; clone size: .; CDR3 DNA: TGTGCCAGAAGCTTGGAACTCGACAGGGGCGACTATGGCTACACCTTC; CDR3 protein: CARSLELDRGDYGYTF
D gene: .; V gene: TRBV14; J gene: TRBJ2-1; clone size: few; CDR3 DNA: TGTGCCAGCAGCCAACCGGGGGACAATGAGCAGTTCTTC; CDR3 protein: CASSQPGDNEQFF
D gene: .; V gene: TRBV5-6; J gene: TRBJ2-6; clone size: once; CDR3 DNA: TGTGCCAGCAGCCCGAGCTCTGGGGCCAACGTCCTGACTTTC; CDR3 protein: CASSPSSGANVLTF
D gene: .; V gene: TRBV6-5; J gene: TRBJ1-1; clone size: .; CDR3 DNA: TGTGCCAGCAGTTACGCGAACAGGGTAATTGGTGAAGCTTTCTTT; CDR3 protein: CASSYANRVIGEAFF
D gene: .; V gene: TRBV4-1; J gene: TRBJ2-7; clone size: .; CDR3 DNA: TGCGCCAGCAGCCAGACACCGGACAGTTACGAGCAGTACTTC; CDR3 protein: CASSQTPDSYEQYF
D gene: TRBD1; V gene: TRBV28; J gene: TRBJ2-2; clone size: .; CDR3 DNA: TGTGCCAGCAGCCGACCGACAGGGGGCGCGCGCACCGGGGAGCTGTTTTTT; CDR3 protein: CASSRPTGGARTGELFF
D gene: .; V gene: TRBV19; J gene: TRBJ1-2; clone size: .; CDR3 DNA: TGTGCCAGTAACCCGTCGGGGGTATCATACTATGGCTACACCTTC; CDR3 protein: CASNPSGVSYYGYTF
D gene: .; V gene: TRBV2; J gene: TRBJ2-7; clone size: .; CDR3 DNA: TGTGCCAGCAGTGACGAGAGGGAGCACGGCGAGCAGTACTTC; CDR3 protein: CASSDEREHGEQYF
D gene: .; V gene: TRBV2; J gene: TRBJ2-1; clone size: .; CDR3 DNA: TGTGCCAGCAGTGAAGCGCTTCGGCTAGCCAATGAGCAGTTCTTC; CDR3 protein: CASSEALRLANEQFF
D gene: .; V gene: TRBV18; J gene: TRBJ2-1; clone size: .; CDR3 DNA: TGTGCCAGCTCACCTTGGGGGAGACAGGTGAGCTCCTACAATGAGCAGTTCTTC; CDR3 protein: CASSPWGRQVSSYNEQFF